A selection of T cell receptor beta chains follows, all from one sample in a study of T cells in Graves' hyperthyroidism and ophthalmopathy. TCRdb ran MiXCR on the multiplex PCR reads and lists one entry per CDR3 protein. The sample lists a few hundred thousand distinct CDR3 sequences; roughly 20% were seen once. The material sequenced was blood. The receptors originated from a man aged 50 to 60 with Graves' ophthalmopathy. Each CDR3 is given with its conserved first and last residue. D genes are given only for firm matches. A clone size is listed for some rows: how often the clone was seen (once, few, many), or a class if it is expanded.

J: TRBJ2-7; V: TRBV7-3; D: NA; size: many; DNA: TGTGCCAGCAGCTCTACCTATTACGAGCAGTACTTC; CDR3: CASSSTYYEQYF
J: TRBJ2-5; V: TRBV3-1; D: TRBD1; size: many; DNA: TGTGCCAGCAGCCAACGCATCGGTAGACAGGGGTCAGGGACCCAGTACTTC; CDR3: CASSQRIGRQGSGTQYF
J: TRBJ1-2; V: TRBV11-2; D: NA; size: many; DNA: TGTGCCAGCAGCTTAGAGAACGTTGGTGGTGGCTACACCTTC; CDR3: CASSLENVGGGYTF
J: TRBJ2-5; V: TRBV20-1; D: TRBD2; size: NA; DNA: TGCAGTGCACCGGGACTAGCGGGGCGAGAGACCCAGTACTTC; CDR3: CSAPGLAGRETQYF
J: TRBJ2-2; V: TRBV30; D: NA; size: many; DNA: TGTGCCTGGACCTCGGGACCCGGGGAGCTGTTTTTT; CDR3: CAWTSGPGELFF
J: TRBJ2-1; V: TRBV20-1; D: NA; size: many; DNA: TGCAGTGCTAGAGATGCTCTAGCCGGGAATGAGCAGTTCTTC; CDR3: CSARDALAGNEQFF
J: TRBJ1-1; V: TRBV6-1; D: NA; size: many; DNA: TGTGCCAGCAGTGAAAAGCAGGAGTACACTGAAGCTTTCTTT; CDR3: CASSEKQEYTEAFF
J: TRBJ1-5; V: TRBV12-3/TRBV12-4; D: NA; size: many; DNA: TGTGCCAGCAGCAATAGACAGAGTCAGCCCCAGCATTTT; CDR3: CASSNRQSQPQHF
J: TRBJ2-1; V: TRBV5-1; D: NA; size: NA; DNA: TGCGCCAGCAGCGAAATGCTACGTAATGAGCAGTTCTTC; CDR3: CASSEMLRNEQFF
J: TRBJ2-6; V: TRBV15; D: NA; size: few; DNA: TGTGCCACCTCGGGGGTGGCCAACGTCCTGACTTTC; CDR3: CATSGVANVLTF
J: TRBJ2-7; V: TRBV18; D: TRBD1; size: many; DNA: TGTGCCAGCTCACCGCCGGGACAGGCCTACGAGCAGTACTTC; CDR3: CASSPPGQAYEQYF
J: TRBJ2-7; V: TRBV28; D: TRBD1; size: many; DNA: TGTGCCAGCACCACTCCCTACAGGGGCGCCTACGAGCAGTACTTC; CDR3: CASTTPYRGAYEQYF
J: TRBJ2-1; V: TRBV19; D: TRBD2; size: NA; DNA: TGTGCCAGTAGTCGATCTAGCGGGAGGGTAAACAATGAGCAGTTCTTC; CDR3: CASSRSSGRVNNEQFF
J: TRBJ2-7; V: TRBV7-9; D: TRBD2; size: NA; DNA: TGTGCCAGCAGCTTAGTCCCCCGGGAGGGCGAGCAGTACTTC; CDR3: CASSLVPREGEQYF
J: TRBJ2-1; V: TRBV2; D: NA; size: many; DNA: TGTGCCAGCACCCGGGCCGTACGCGATGAGCAGTTCTTC; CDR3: CASTRAVRDEQFF
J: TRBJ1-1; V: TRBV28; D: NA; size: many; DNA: TGTGCCAGCAGTTCCGGACAGCTGAACACTGAAGCTTTCTTT; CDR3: CASSSGQLNTEAFF
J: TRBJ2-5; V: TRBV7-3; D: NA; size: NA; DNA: TGTGCCAGCAGCCGGGGGCGGGACGAGACCCAGTACTTC; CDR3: CASSRGRDETQYF
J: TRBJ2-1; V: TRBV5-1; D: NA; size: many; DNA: TGCGCCAGCAGCAGGGACTCCTCCTACAATGAGCAGTTCTTC; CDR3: CASSRDSSYNEQFF
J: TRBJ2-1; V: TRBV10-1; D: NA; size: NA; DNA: TGCGCCAGCGAAAGGACCTACTCCTACAATGAGCAGTTCTTC; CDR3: CASERTYSYNEQFF
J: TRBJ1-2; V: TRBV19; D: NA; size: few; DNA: TGTGCCAGTAGTTCCGGGACCTTCTATGGCTACACCTTC; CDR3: CASSSGTFYGYTF
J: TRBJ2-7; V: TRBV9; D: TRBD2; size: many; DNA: TGTGCCAGCAGCGTAGGGGGACTAGCGGGAGGGGGCGAGCAGTACTTC; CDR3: CASSVGGLAGGGEQYF
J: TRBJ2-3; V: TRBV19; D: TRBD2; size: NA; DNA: TGTGCCAGTACCCCGGGGGAGGGGCGGGAGATACCAGATACGCAGTATTTT; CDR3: CASTPGEGREIPDTQYF
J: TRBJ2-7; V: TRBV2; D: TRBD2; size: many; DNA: TGTGCCAGTACACTAGCGGAGGTCTCCTACGAGCAGTACTTC; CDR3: CASTLAEVSYEQYF
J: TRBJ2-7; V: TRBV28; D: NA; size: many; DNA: TGTGCCAGCAGTTCACTTGGGCTAAGCTCCTACGAGCAGTACTTC; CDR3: CASSSLGLSSYEQYF
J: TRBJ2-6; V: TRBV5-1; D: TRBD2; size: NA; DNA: TGCGCCAGCAGCTCAAAAGCTAGCGGAGTCCCCTCCTCGGGGGCCAACGTCCTGACTTTC; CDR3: CASSSKASGVPSSGANVLTF
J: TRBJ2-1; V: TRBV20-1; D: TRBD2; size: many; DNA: TGCAGTGCCGATTGGACTAGCGGGGGCTCCTACAATGAGCAGTTCTTC; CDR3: CSADWTSGGSYNEQFF
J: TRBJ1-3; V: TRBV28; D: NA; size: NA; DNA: NA; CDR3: CASRPGGGDYEQYFGPDTIYF
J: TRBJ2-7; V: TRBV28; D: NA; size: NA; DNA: TGTGCCAGCAGGGAGGATCGGGACGGCCACTACGAGCAGTACTTC; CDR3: CASREDRDGHYEQYF
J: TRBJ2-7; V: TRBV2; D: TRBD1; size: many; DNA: TGTGCCAGCAGGCAGATCCCGGGACAGGGGGGCGAGCAGTACTTC; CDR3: CASRQIPGQGGEQYF
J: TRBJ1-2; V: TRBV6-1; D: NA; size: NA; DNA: TGTGCCAGCAGTGAACGGGCAGGCGGACGCGATGGCTACACCTTC; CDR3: CASSERAGGRDGYTF
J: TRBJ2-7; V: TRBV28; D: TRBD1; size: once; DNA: TGTGCCAGCAGTCCCAGTACAGGGGGCGTTTACGAGCAGTACTTC; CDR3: CASSPSTGGVYEQYF
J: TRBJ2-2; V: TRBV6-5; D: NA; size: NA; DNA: TGTGCCAGCAGTTACCCGGAGGGCACCGGGAAGCTGTTTTTT; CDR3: CASSYPEGTGKLFF
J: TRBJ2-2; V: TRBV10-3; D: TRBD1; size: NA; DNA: TGTGCCATCACGCCTGGGACAGGGGGCACCGGGGAGCTGTTTTTT; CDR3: CAITPGTGGTGELFF
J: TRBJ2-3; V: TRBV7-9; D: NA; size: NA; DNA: TGTGCCAGCAGCCCCGGGGCGGCCACAGATACGCAGTATTTT; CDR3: CASSPGAATDTQYF
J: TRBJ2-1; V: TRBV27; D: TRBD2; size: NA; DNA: TGTGCCAGCAGTTTATCGGGGCGGCTAGCGGGAGGGCGGAGCTCCTACAATGAGCAGTTCTTC; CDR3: CASSLSGRLAGGRSSYNEQFF
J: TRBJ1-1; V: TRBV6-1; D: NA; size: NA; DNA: TGTGCCAGCAGTCCCTCTTACCGCGGAGGTGAAGCTTTCTTT; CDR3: CASSPSYRGGEAFF
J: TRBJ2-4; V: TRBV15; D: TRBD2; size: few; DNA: TGTGCCACCAGCATTGAAAAGACTAGCGGGAATGTACAGTACTTC; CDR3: CATSIEKTSGNVQYF
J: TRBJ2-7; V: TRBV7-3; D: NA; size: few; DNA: TGTGCCAGCAGCGACCACAGGGTAGGCGAGCAGTACTTC; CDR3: CASSDHRVGEQYF
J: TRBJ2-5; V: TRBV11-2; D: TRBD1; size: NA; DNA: TGTGCCAGCAGCTCCCACCGGGACAGACTAATAGAGACCCAGTACTTC; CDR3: CASSSHRDRLIETQYF
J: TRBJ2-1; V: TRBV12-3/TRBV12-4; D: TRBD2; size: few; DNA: TGTGCCAGCAGCCGTAGCGGGAGGGCCTACTACAATGAGCAGTTCTTC; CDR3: CASSRSGRAYYNEQFF
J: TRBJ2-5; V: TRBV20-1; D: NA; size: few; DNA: TGCAGTGCTACCCCAAAAGAGACCCAGTACTTC; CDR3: CSATPKETQYF
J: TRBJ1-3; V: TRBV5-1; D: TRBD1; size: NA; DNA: TGCGCCAGCAGCACAGGACAGGGGAGCGCTGGAAACACCATATATTTT; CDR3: CASSTGQGSAGNTIYF
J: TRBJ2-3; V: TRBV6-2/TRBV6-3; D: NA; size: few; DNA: TGTGCCAGCAATATGGGCCCGACATCGAATACGCAGTATTTT; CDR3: CASNMGPTSNTQYF